This TCR beta chain came from a study of follicular helper T cells after annual influenza vaccination. Across the whole study: Some donors were sampled over the 2013-2014, 2014-2015 and 2015-2016 vaccinations.

CDR3 length: 18 amino acids. V was cut by 4 bases and J by 0 bases, with 20 bases left in between. The germline V gene has CDR1 SGHVS and CDR2 FQNEAQ. TCRB sequencing was done at Survey resolution level. Clones were sequenced by immunoSEQ multiplex PCR, and TCRdb holds only the in-frame ones, with some missing. The table includes 9,500 to 10,000 clones, about 80% detected once. Time point here: 2013-2014 season, 7 days after vaccination. Study-level results: Change in circulating plasmablasts correlated with ICOS+CD38+ cTfh clonality change. For non-cTfh compartments, undersampling could not be ruled out.

A remark on this clone: Its antigen is not identified.

The chain couples TRBV7-8 to TRBJ2-3; possibly TRBD2 for D (5 bases). The sequence was obtained from an adult who received the influenza vaccine. Sequenced here: CXCR5- memory CD4+ T cells sorted from blood, sampled 7 days after influenza vaccination. DNA of the CDR3: TGTGCCAGCAGCTCACGCCTGATTGAGCGGATTAGCACAGATACGCAGTATTTT. The encoded protein is CASSSRLIERISTDTQYF.